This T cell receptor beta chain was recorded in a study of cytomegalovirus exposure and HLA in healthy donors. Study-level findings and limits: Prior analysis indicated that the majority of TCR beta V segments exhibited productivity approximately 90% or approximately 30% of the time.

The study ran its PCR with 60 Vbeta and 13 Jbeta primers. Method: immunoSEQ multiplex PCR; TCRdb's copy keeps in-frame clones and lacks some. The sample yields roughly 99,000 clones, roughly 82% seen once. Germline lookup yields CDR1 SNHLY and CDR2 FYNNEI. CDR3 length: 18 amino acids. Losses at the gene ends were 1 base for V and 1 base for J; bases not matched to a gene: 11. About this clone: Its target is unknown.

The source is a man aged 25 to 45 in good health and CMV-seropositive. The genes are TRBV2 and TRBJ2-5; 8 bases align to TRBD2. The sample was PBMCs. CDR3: CASSEGILAGGVQETQYF. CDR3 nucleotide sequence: TGTGCCAGCAGTGAAGGTATTCTAGCGGGCGGAGTCCAAGAGACCCAGTACTTC.